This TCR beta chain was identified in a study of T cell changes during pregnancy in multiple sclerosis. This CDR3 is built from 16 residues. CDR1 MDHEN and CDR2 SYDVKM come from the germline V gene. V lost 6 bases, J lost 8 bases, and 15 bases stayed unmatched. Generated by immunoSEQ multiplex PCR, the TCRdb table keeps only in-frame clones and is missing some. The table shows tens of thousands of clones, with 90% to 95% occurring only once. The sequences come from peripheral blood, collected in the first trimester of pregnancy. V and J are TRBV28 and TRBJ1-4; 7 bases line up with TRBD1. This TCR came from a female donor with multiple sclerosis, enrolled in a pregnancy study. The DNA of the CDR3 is TGTGCCAGCAGGGGCCCGGTTTTTAGGGGGCCGGAAAAACTGTTTTTT. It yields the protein CASRGPVFRGPEKLFF.